These T cell receptor beta chains were read from a single sample in a study of blood T cell repertoires in COVID-19. The repertoire was sequenced with immunoSEQ multiplex PCR; TCRdb's copy has only in-frame clones and lacks some. The top ten clones hold about 11% of a sample with approximately 170,000 clones, about four fifths of them seen once. Sequenced: peripheral blood. These receptors originate from a man aged 70 or older with active or convalescent COVID-19. The CDR3 runs from the conserved cysteine through the conserved F or W. Fields, in order: J gene, clone size, V gene, D gene, CDR3 DNA, CDR3 protein. The D gene is left open where the match is weak. Size is stated for part of the rows, as once, few or many counts, or as a class when the clone is expanded.

TRBJ1-2 NA TRBV6-6 TRBD1 TGTGCCAGCAGTCCGCCGACAGGGGCCGGCTACACCTTC CASSPPTGAGYTF
TRBJ2-5 NA TRBV7-2 NA TGTGCCAGCAGACCCGGACTACTGGTGGTTGGGGAGACCCAGTACTTC CASRPGLLVVGETQYF
TRBJ2-7 few TRBV25-1 NA TGTGCCAGCAGTGAACCCGGACAGCACGAGCAGTACTTC CASSEPGQHEQYF
TRBJ2-7 NA TRBV7-8 TRBD2 TGTGCCAGCATCTGGGGCGGGAGGGCCGGCGAGCAGTACTTC CASIWGGRAGEQYF
TRBJ2-7 NA TRBV5-1 TRBD2 TGCGCCAGCGCCGGGGGGTACGAGCAGTACTTC CASAGGYEQYF
TRBJ1-5 NA TRBV5-1 NA TGCGCCAGCAGCTTGGTAGGCAATCAGCCCCAGCATTTT CASSLVGNQPQHF
TRBJ2-1 NA TRBV25-1 TRBD2 TGTGCCAGCAGTATTAGCGGGAGGGCCTACAATGAGCAGTTCTTC CASSISGRAYNEQFF
TRBJ1-1 NA TRBV6-5 TRBD1 TGTGCCAGCAGTTATCGGACAGGGGTGAACACTGAAGCTTTCTTT CASSYRTGVNTEAFF
TRBJ2-2 NA TRBV10-2 NA TGCGCCAGCGCAGGATCGAACACCGGGGAGCTGTTTTTT CASAGSNTGELFF
TRBJ2-7 NA TRBV27 NA TGTGCCAGCAGTTCGACCTGGCGGGCGGGATCTTACGAGCAGTACTTC CASSSTWRAGSYEQYF
TRBJ2-6 NA TRBV27 TRBD1 TGTGCCAGCAGTTCCGGGACAGTCGGTGGGGCCAACGTCCTGACTTTC CASSSGTVGGANVLTF
TRBJ2-7 once TRBV4-3 TRBD2 TGCGCCAGCAGCCAAGAGGCGGGAGAAGGGGAGCAGTACTTC CASSQEAGEGEQYF
TRBJ1-2 NA TRBV7-9 NA TGTGCCAGCAGCCACGGGGGGTTCTCTGGCTACACCTTC CASSHGGFSGYTF
TRBJ1-2 NA TRBV28 NA TGTGCCAGCAGTTTGAGGGGGGGTGGAGGCTACACCTTC CASSLRGGGGYTF
TRBJ2-7 NA TRBV28 TRBD1 TGTGCCAGCAGTCCTCCCGGGACAGGGGGCTACGAGCAGTACTTC CASSPPGTGGYEQYF
TRBJ2-1 few TRBV5-1 TRBD1 TGCGCCAGCAGGACAGGGGGTATGGAGCAGTTCTTC CASRTGGMEQFF
TRBJ2-7 NA TRBV11-1 TRBD1 TGTGCCAGCAGCTTTGGGCCGGGACAGGGGGCGAGGGAGCAGTACTTC CASSFGPGQGAREQYF
TRBJ2-7 NA TRBV6-2/TRBV6-3 NA TGTGCCAGCAGTTACTCCGACAGGAGTACCTACGAGCAGTACTTC CASSYSDRSTYEQYF
TRBJ1-4 NA TRBV5-1 TRBD1 TGCGCCAGCAGCAAACCCGGGACAGCAGAAAAACTGTTTTTT CASSKPGTAEKLFF
TRBJ2-3 NA TRBV7-2 TRBD1 TGTGCCAGCAGCCTTGGGACAGGGGGCGCAAATACGCAGTATTTT CASSLGTGGANTQYF
TRBJ1-2 NA TRBV27 NA TGTGCCAGCAGTTTCCCTGGTGGGCTTGGCTACACCTTC CASSFPGGLGYTF
TRBJ1-2 NA TRBV28 NA TGTGCCAGCAGTAACCCCGGGGGGTACTATGGCTACACCTTC CASSNPGGYYGYTF